The 26 T cell receptor beta chains below come from one sample, sequenced in a study of blood T cell repertoires in COVID-19. Clones were sequenced by immunoSEQ multiplex PCR, and TCRdb holds only the in-frame ones, with some missing. The sample includes about 300,000 clones, more than 70% of them seen just once. Sequencing was done on a sample of peripheral blood. These TCRs come from a man aged 18-30 years who had recovered from COVID-19.

DNA for the CDR3: TGCGCCAGCAGCCAAGAGAGGGGGATATCATACAATGAGCAGTTCTTC. It specifies CASSQERGISYNEQFF. V and J are TRBV4-3 and TRBJ2-1; a possible D gene is TRBD1 (6 bases). Trimming removed 0 bases at V and 4 bases at J, with 13 bases between. Germline values: CDR1 LGHNA, CDR2 YSLEER. The CDR3 is 16 residues long.

The rearrangement uses TRBV24-1 and TRBJ2-1; 8 nucleotides align to TRBD1. The trim removed 4 bases at V and 5 bases at J, leaving 6 bases unmatched. Germline CDR1 is KGHDR and CDR2 is SFDVKD. The CDR3 is 15 residues long. The CDR3 loop reads CATSDSGTGNNEQFF. DNA for the CDR3: TGTGCCACCAGTGACTCCGGGACAGGTAACAATGAGCAGTTCTTC.

V usage is TRBV9 and J usage is TRBJ2-7, with D hard to call. V was pared by 0 bases and J by 0 bases, with 7 bases between. The CDR3 covers 14 residues. From germline, CDR1 is SGDLS and CDR2 YYNGEE. CDR3 sequence reads: CASSVVGTSYEQYF. The CDR3 nucleotides are TGTGCCAGCAGCGTAGTTGGCACCTCCTACGAGCAGTACTTC.

CDR3 DNA: TGCGCCAGCAGCCAAGCCGGACAGGGGGCTTCAAGAAACACCGGGGAGCTGTTTTTT. Translation: CASSQAGQGASRNTGELFF. The chain has TRBV4-1 and TRBJ2-2, with 11 bases that match TRBD1. With 1 base clipped from V and 2 bases from J, the junction kept 9 bases outside the gene matches. CDR3 size: 19 residues. In germline, CDR1 is MGHRA, CDR2 YSYEKL.

The rearrangement joins TRBV18 to TRBJ2-5; D is possibly TRBD2 (5 bases). The CDR3 totals 14 residues. Germline-derived CDR1 and CDR2 are KGHSH and LQKENI. Trimming removed 1 base at V and 3 bases at J, with 9 bases between. The CDR3 loop reads CASSPRRTEETQYF. The DNA for the CDR3 is TGTGCCAGCTCACCACGACGGACTGAAGAGACCCAGTACTTC.

V usage is TRBV6-5 and J usage is TRBJ1-6; 8 bases agree with TRBD1. This CDR3 has 13 residues. Germline CDR1 MNHEY, CDR2 SVGAGI. V shed 11 bases and J 9 bases; nucleotides not matched to a gene: 9. The CDR3: CAARGTGASPLHF. CDR3 bases: TGTGCCGCCCGAGGGACAGGAGCTTCACCCCTCCACTTT.

The V call is TRBV7-3, the J call TRBJ2-6; 9 positions match TRBD1. The germline CDR1 and CDR2 sequences are SGHTA and FQGTGA. The V segment lost 1 base and the J segment 1 base; nucleotides outside the gene matches: 8. This CDR3 is 19 amino acids long. The CDR3, as DNA: TGTGCCAGCAGCTTAAGAGGTCCCGGGACAGGGTCTGGGGCCAACGTCCTGACTTTC. The encoded protein is CASSLRGPGTGSGANVLTF.

This chain links TRBV5-4 with TRBJ2-7, with D maybe TRBD1 (6 bases). The germline V gene encodes CDR1 SGHNT and CDR2 YYREEE (reference sequence). The CDR3 covers 14 residues. The V gene lost 4 bases and the J gene lost 1 base, with 12 bases spanning the gap. In DNA, the CDR3 is TGTGCCAGCAGCAAACAGGGTGCGTCCTACGAGCAGTACTTC. Protein sequence: CASSKQGASYEQYF.

The genes are TRBV29-1 and TRBJ2-7, with a tentative D call TRBD1 (6 bases). This CDR3 is 14 amino acids long. Trimming removed 2 bases from V and 2 bases from J, with 13 bases in between. CDR1 is SQVTM, CDR2 ANQGSEA, per germline. CDR3 bases: TGCAGCGTTGAAAGGGGGTTCCCCGCCTACGAGCAGTACTTC. This codes for CSVERGFPAYEQYF.

The chain carries TRBV2 and TRBJ2-7, with a weak D call TRBD1 (6 bases). Trimming took 5 bases from V and 6 from J, leaving 11 bases between them. The CDR3 is made up of 12 amino acids. The germline gives CDR1 SNHLY, CDR2 FYNNEI. As DNA, the CDR3 is TGTGCCAGCAGTCCACAGGGATCCGAGCAGTACTTC. This sequence encodes CASSPQGSEQYF.

The chain links TRBV2 to TRBJ1-2; TRBD1 aligns across 7 bases. V was clipped by 11 bases and J by 2 bases; unmatched bases: 2. This CDR3 is 11 amino acids long. The germline V gene encodes CDR1 SNHLY and CDR2 FYNNEI. This CDR3 is CAGQENYGYTF. CDR3 in DNA: TGTGCCGGACAGGAAAACTATGGCTACACCTTC.

The V gene is TRBV6-5, the J gene TRBJ2-7, with TRBD2 as a possible D gene (5 bases). Trimming shortened V by 7 bases and J by 2 bases, and 12 bases separated the two germline ends. The CDR3 is 13 amino acids. In germline, CDR1 is MNHEY, CDR2 SVGAGI. CDR3 loop: CASNPGRTYEQYF. CDR3 DNA: TGTGCCAGCAACCCGGGAAGAACCTACGAGCAGTACTTC.

The rearrangement links TRBV4-1 to TRBJ1-4, with D possibly TRBD1 on 5 matching bases. V lost 0 bases to trimming and J lost 10 bases, with 15 bases between them. The germline V gene encodes CDR1 MGHRA and CDR2 YSYEKL. This CDR3 has 15 residues. For the CDR3, the DNA is TGCGCCAGCAGCCAAGATTACGGGGGAAGGGGAAAACTGTTTTTT. Translating it yields CASSQDYGGRGKLFF.

The V and J genes are TRBV12-3 or TRBV12-4 and TRBJ1-2, with D perhaps matching TRBD1 (5 bases). V was clipped by 5 bases and J by 0 bases, with 7 bases between them. The CDR3 length is 13 residues. This CDR3 reads CASSATANYGYTF. CDR3 nucleotides: TGTGCCAGCAGTGCGACAGCTAACTATGGCTACACCTTC.

The V gene is TRBV11-2, the J gene TRBJ2-5, with 10 bases that match TRBD1. Looked up from germline, CDR1 is SGHAT and CDR2 is FQNNGV. The CDR3 spans 14 residues. V gave up 5 bases and J gave up 5 bases; unmatched junction bases: 5. CDR3 region: CASSRDRGRETQYF. The CDR3 DNA reads as TGTGCCAGCAGCCGGGACAGGGGCAGGGAGACCCAGTACTTC.

The V and J genes are TRBV7-2 and TRBJ2-1; the match to TRBD2 covers 9 bases. Germline-derived CDR1 and CDR2 are SGHTA and FQGNSA. The CDR3 is made up of 15 amino acids. The junction had 11 bases not matched to a gene; V was cut back by 5 bases and J by 9 bases. The CDR3, as DNA: TGTGCCAGCAGCCTCCTTGCGGGAGGGTTGAGTGAGCAGTTCTTC. It encodes CASSLLAGGLSEQFF.

DNA for the CDR3: TGTGCCTGGACCAGGACAGTGAACACTGAAGCTTTCTTT. It translates to CAWTRTVNTEAFF. This sequence joins TRBV30 and TRBJ1-1; weak D call: TRBD1 (6 bases). CDR1 GTSNPN and CDR2 SVGIG come from the germline V gene (reference sequence). This CDR3 has 13 residues. V was pared by 4 bases and J by 0 bases, with 9 bases between.

The chain recombines TRBV9 with TRBJ2-2, with 9 bases aligning to TRBD1. This CDR3 has 15 amino acids. V was clipped by 4 bases and J by 4 bases; unmatched bases: 5. Germline lookup yields CDR1 SGDLS and CDR2 YYNGEE. In DNA, the CDR3 is TGTGCCAGCAGCCCCCAGACAGGGGGCACCGGGGAGCTGTTTTTT. The encoded protein is CASSPQTGGTGELFF. The full variable domain, in which reference TRBV9 and TRBJ2-2 provide the parts outside the CDR3, is DSGVTQTPKHLITATGQRVTLRCSPRSGDLSVYWYQQSLDQGLQFLIQYYNGEERAKGNILERFSAQQFPDLHSELNLSSLELGDSALYFCASSPQTGGTGELFFGEGSRLTVL.

The chain couples TRBV7-9 to TRBJ2-2; 7 bases are a match to TRBD1. V gave up 5 bases and J gave up 0 bases; unmatched junction bases: 6. Germline V gives CDR1 SEHNR, CDR2 FQNEAQ (reference sequence). The CDR3 runs to 16 residues. The CDR3 loop is CASSAYGTANTGELFF. The DNA for the CDR3 is TGTGCCAGCAGCGCGTACGGGACAGCGAACACCGGGGAGCTGTTTTTT.

This clone is a singleton in its sample. This CDR3 reads CASSEQGQGETQYF. The DNA of the CDR3 is TGTGCCAGCAGTGAACAGGGACAGGGTGAGACCCAGTACTTC. The J gene is TRBJ2-5, the V gene TRBV2; the match to TRBD1 covers 9 bases. With 2 bases clipped from V and 5 bases from J, the junction kept 3 bases outside the gene matches. Germline V gives CDR1 SNHLY, CDR2 FYNNEI. CDR3 length: 14 residues.

This clone was recorded only once. The V call is TRBV5-1, the J call TRBJ2-2; TRBD2 aligns across 12 bases. The CDR3 is made up of 16 amino acids. V lost 4 bases to trimming and J lost 4 bases; unmatched junction nucleotides: 5. CDR1 and CDR2 (germline): SGHRS, YFSETQ. The CDR3 protein is CASSKWTSGATGELFF. The DNA of the CDR3 is TGCGCCAGCAGCAAGTGGACTAGCGGGGCCACCGGGGAGCTGTTTTTT. The whole variable domain, filled in from reference TRBV5-1 and TRBJ2-2, reads KAGVTQTPRYLIKTRGQQVTLSCSPISGHRSVSWYQQTPGQGLQFLFEYFSETQRNKGNFPGRFSGRQFSNSRSEMNVSTLELGDSALYLCASSKWTSGATGELFFGEGSRLTVL.

This chain connects TRBV29-1 to TRBJ1-1; 7 bases align to TRBD1. This CDR3 is 13 amino acids long. Germline V gene data show CDR1 as SQVTM and CDR2 as ANQGSEA. The V segment lost 7 bases and the J segment 1 base; nucleotides outside the gene matches: 6. The CDR3 DNA is TGCAGCGCCCTACGACAGGGGAACACTGAAGCTTTCTTT. It is translated as CSALRQGNTEAFF.

This clone was seen just once. The V and J genes are TRBV29-1 and TRBJ2-7, with TRBD2 matching over 15 bases. V gave up 7 bases and J gave up 2 bases; unmatched junction bases: 12. The CDR3 spans 17 residues. Germline CDR1 reads SQVTM; CDR2 reads ANQGSEA. Written as DNA, the CDR3 is TGCAGCGCCGTAACCGGGACTAGCGGGAGGCCCACCTACGAGCAGTACTTC. It codes for CSAVTGTSGRPTYEQYF.

This chain links TRBV27 with TRBJ2-3; TRBD1 aligns across 7 bases. Germline V gene lookup returns CDR1 MNHEY and CDR2 SMNVEV (reference sequence). The CDR3 is made up of 11 amino acids. Losses at the gene ends were 6 bases for V and 9 bases for J; bases not matched to a gene: 3. Here the CDR3 DNA reads TGTGCCAGCAGCCACAGGGGCACGCAGTATTTT. Translation gives CASSHRGTQYF.

This chain links TRBV7-6 with TRBJ2-7; 10 bases match TRBD2. V was clipped by 5 bases and J by 3 bases; unmatched bases: 4. The germline V gene encodes CDR1 SGHVS and CDR2 FNYEAQ. The CDR3 has 14 amino acids. CDR3 region: CASSALAGGYEQYF. DNA for the CDR3: TGTGCCAGCAGCGCGTTAGCGGGGGGCTACGAGCAGTACTTC.

The V and J genes are TRBV5-1 and TRBJ2-1, with D hard to call. The CDR3 length is 12 residues. The germline CDR1 and CDR2 sequences are SGHRS and YFSETQ. V lost 6 bases to trimming and J lost 8 bases, with 12 bases between them. The CDR3 loop is CASKFGPHEQFF. CDR3 sequence (DNA): TGCGCCAGCAAGTTTGGGCCCCATGAGCAGTTCTTC.